The 25 T cell receptor beta chains reported below all come from one sample, sequenced in a study of T cells in Graves' hyperthyroidism and ophthalmopathy. Researchers took RNA transcripts and amplified the TCR beta CDR3 regions from them. HTBI primers were employed in a first-round RT-PCR of the TCR CDR3. TCRdb used MiXCR to reprocess the multiplex PCR reads, holding one entry per CDR3 protein. In the table there are 700,000 or so distinct CDR3 sequences, about 14% of which are singletons. Sequenced material: blood. Source of these receptors: a woman between 45 and 60 years old with Graves' ophthalmopathy.

The J gene is TRBJ2-7, the V gene TRBV20-1, with D perhaps given as TRBD1 or TRBD2 (6 bases each). Trimming took 4 bases from V and 3 from J, leaving 16 bases between them. This CDR3 is 14 amino acids long. The germline V gene encodes CDR1 DFQATT and CDR2 SNEGSKA (reference sequence). The DNA of the CDR3 is TGCAGTGCTACCCAGGGGTGCGGGGACTACGAGCAGTACTTC. This encodes CSATQGCGDYEQYF.

The sample holds many counts of this clonotype. The chain recombines TRBV28 with TRBJ2-3; no clear D. Germline V gene data show CDR1 as MDHEN and CDR2 as SYDVKM. Trimming removed 2 bases from V and 2 bases from J, with 8 bases in between. This CDR3 spans 14 amino acids. The CDR3 coding sequence is TGTGCCAGCAGTTTAGCCTATTACACAGATACGCAGTATTTT. It codes for CASSLAYYTDTQYF.

This clonotype turned up a few times. The chain couples TRBV28 to TRBJ2-5; 10 bases align to TRBD2. V gave up 8 bases and J gave up 0 bases; unmatched junction bases: 6. The CDR3 covers 15 residues. The germline V gene has CDR1 MDHEN and CDR2 SYDVKM. The CDR3 sequence: CASGLLAGYQETQYF. CDR3 in DNA: TGTGCCAGCGGATTACTAGCGGGGTACCAAGAGACCCAGTACTTC.

This clonotype was recorded many times. The rearrangement links TRBV28 to TRBJ2-7; possibly TRBD2 for D (6 bases). The length of the CDR3 is 14 residues. Looked up from germline, CDR1 is MDHEN and CDR2 is SYDVKM. Trimming stripped 8 bases from V and 3 bases from J, with 17 bases between. CDR3 in amino acids: CASFSGGPSYEQYF. The CDR3 coding sequence is TGTGCCAGCTTTAGCGGAGGACCAAGCTACGAGCAGTACTTC.

This clonotype has at least ten counts. The genes are TRBV5-1 and TRBJ2-7; 7 nucleotides align to TRBD1. The CDR3 is made up of 13 amino acids. The germline V gene encodes CDR1 SGHRS and CDR2 YFSETQ. V was clipped by 6 bases and J by 5 bases; unmatched bases: 8. The CDR3 loop reads CASNHGQEHEQYF. The CDR3 region has the DNA TGCGCCAGCAACCACGGACAGGAGCACGAGCAGTACTTC.

The chain is built from TRBV4-1 and TRBJ2-3; D is ambiguous. The germline CDR1 and CDR2 sequences are MGHRA and YSYEKL. This CDR3 comprises 14 residues. Trimming left V 4 bases short and J 0 bases short, with 8 bases between. In DNA form, the CDR3 reads TGCGCCAGCAGCCTCGACGTTAGCACAGATACGCAGTATTTT. Its translation: CASSLDVSTDTQYF.

This clonotype has a count of ten or more. The chain employs TRBV12-3 or TRBV12-4 and TRBJ2-7; D not resolved. V gave up 4 bases and J gave up 0 bases, with 10 bases separating them. CDR3 size: 14 residues. CDR3 nucleotides: TGTGCCAGCAGTTCCCGTCCCTCCTCCTACGAGCAGTACTTC. Its protein is CASSSRPSSYEQYF.

This clonotype appeared many times. This rearrangement joins TRBV7-6 to TRBJ2-3; 9 bases line up with TRBD1. V shed 4 bases, J shed 5 bases, and the junction held 16 bases outside the gene matches. Germline CDR1 is SGHVS and CDR2 is FNYEAQ. CDR3 length: 18 residues. This chain's CDR3 is CASSSGQGVGGGQDTQYF. CDR3 nucleotide sequence: TGTGCCAGCAGCTCGGGACAGGGCGTGGGAGGCGGACAAGATACGCAGTATTTT.

At least ten counts were recorded for this clonotype. The chain employs TRBV28 and TRBJ2-1; D is unclear. CDR3 size: 16 residues. The germline gives CDR1 MDHEN, CDR2 SYDVKM. Trimming removed 3 bases from V and 0 bases from J, with 12 bases in between. CDR3: CASSFPQESSYNEQFF. The CDR3 DNA is TGTGCCAGCAGTTTCCCGCAGGAGAGCTCCTACAATGAGCAGTTCTTC.

This clonotype was detected many times. The chain couples TRBV28 to TRBJ1-5; TRBD1 aligns across 7 bases. Germline values: CDR1 MDHEN, CDR2 SYDVKM. This CDR3 spans 16 amino acids. With V trimmed by 5 bases and J by 0 bases, 7 bases remained unmatched. In nucleotides, the CDR3 is TGTGCCAGCAGTAGCACAGGGGCCTATAGCAATCAGCCCCAGCATTTT. This gives the protein CASSSTGAYSNQPQHF.

The chain carries TRBV4-1 and TRBJ2-3; 10 bases are shared with TRBD2. V was clipped by 1 base and J by 5 bases; unmatched bases: 3. The CDR3 length is 15 residues. CDR1 is MGHRA, CDR2 YSYEKL, per germline. DNA for the CDR3: TGCGCCAGCAGCCAAGTGAGACTAGCGGGAGATACGCAGTATTTT. Translating gives CASSQVRLAGDTQYF.

This clonotype was seen ten or more times. The chain carries TRBV12-3 or TRBV12-4 and TRBJ2-7; D not certain. Trimming stripped 3 bases from V and 0 bases from J, with 12 bases between. The CDR3 has 15 amino acids. Written as DNA, the CDR3 is TGTGCCAGCAGTTTGCGCCCATGGAGCTCCTACGAGCAGTACTTC. Amino acid sequence: CASSLRPWSSYEQYF.

This clonotype came up many times. V is TRBV15 and J is TRBJ2-3; D possibly corresponds to TRBD2 (6 bases). This CDR3 region has 15 residues. Germline V gene data show CDR1 as LNHNV and CDR2 as YYDKDF (reference sequence). The germline V and J ends were trimmed by 0 bases and 3 bases, with 10 bases remaining between them. Here the CDR3 reads CATSRERESTDTQYF. In DNA form, the CDR3 reads TGTGCCACCAGCAGAGAACGGGAGTCGACAGATACGCAGTATTTT.

In this sample, this clonotype turned up many times. The chain is built from TRBV28 and TRBJ2-3; TRBD1 matches 10 bases. The CDR3 runs 17 residues. V gave up 5 bases and J gave up 0 bases; unmatched junction bases: 8. Germline V lookup: CDR1 MDHEN, CDR2 SYDVKM. The CDR3 loop reads CASSPIDRGPSTDTQYF. The CDR3 region has the DNA TGTGCCAGCAGTCCCATAGACAGGGGGCCTAGCACAGATACGCAGTATTTT.

This clonotype was recorded at least ten times. The J gene is TRBJ2-7, the V gene TRBV7-2, with 9 bases identical to TRBD1. The V and J ends lost 4 bases and 6 bases, in that order; junction bases with no gene match: 4. Germline assignment: CDR1 SGHTA and CDR2 FQGNSA. This CDR3 is built from 13 residues. The CDR3 sequence: CASSSWTGVEQYF. The CDR3, as DNA: TGTGCCAGCAGCTCATGGACAGGGGTCGAGCAGTACTTC.

This clonotype was seen at least ten times. The chain combines TRBV11-1 with TRBJ2-1, with 8 bases lining up with TRBD2. With V trimmed by 8 bases and J by 4 bases, 10 bases remained unmatched. The CDR3 has 15 residues. Germline CDR1 is SGHAT and CDR2 is FQDESV (reference sequence). CDR3 DNA: TGTGCCAGCTCAATCACTAGCGGAAAATACAATGAGCAGTTCTTC. Encoded protein: CASSITSGKYNEQFF.

This clonotype was seen ten or more times. The chain employs TRBV24-1 and TRBJ2-1; D gene uncertain. The V end lost 3 bases, the J end lost 0 bases, and 11 bases lay between the germline ends. CDR3 length: 16 residues. Per germline, CDR1 KGHDR and CDR2 SFDVKD. CDR3: CATSDATAHSYNEQFF. CDR3 in DNA: TGTGCCACCAGTGATGCCACAGCTCACTCCTACAATGAGCAGTTCTTC.

This clonotype was picked up many times. The rearrangement joins TRBV9 to TRBJ2-1; unclear D gene. Trimming stripped 4 bases from V and 6 bases from J, with 17 bases between. The CDR3 length is 15 residues. Germline V gives CDR1 SGDLS, CDR2 YYNGEE. The CDR3, as DNA: TGTGCCAGCAGCCTTGGCTCCAAGTGGGGCAATGAGCAGTTCTTC. Its translation: CASSLGSKWGNEQFF.

This clonotype has at least ten counts. The genes are TRBV5-1 and TRBJ2-2; D could derive from TRBD1 or TRBD2 (5 bases each). The CDR3 length is 16 residues. Per germline, CDR1 SGHRS and CDR2 YFSETQ. V was clipped by 3 bases and J by 4 bases, with 16 bases between them. As DNA, the CDR3 is TGCGCCAGCAGCTCGGAGGATATTGGGACCACCGGGGAGCTGTTTTTT. The encoded protein is CASSSEDIGTTGELFF.

This clonotype was found many times. The chain links TRBV30 to TRBJ2-3; D gene ambiguous. V gave up 3 bases and J gave up 2 bases, with 9 bases separating them. This CDR3 contains 13 residues. CDR1 GTSNPN and CDR2 SVGIG come from the germline V gene (reference sequence). In DNA, the CDR3 is TGTGCCTGGAGCCTGAGGCACACAGATACGCAGTATTTT. Protein sequence: CAWSLRHTDTQYF.

This chain joins TRBV28 and TRBJ1-4; D remains unclear. Germline V lookup: CDR1 MDHEN, CDR2 SYDVKM. The CDR3 sequence is 16 residues long. Trimming removed 5 bases at V and 0 bases at J, with 13 bases between. CDR3 DNA: TGTGCCAGCAGTCCTCCAGCGGGAGCAACTAATGAAAAACTGTTTTTT. It translates to CASSPPAGATNEKLFF.

In this sample, this clonotype turned up a few times. The chain is built from TRBV4-3 and TRBJ2-3; D is perhaps TRBD2 (6 bases). Trimming shortened V by 1 base and J by 5 bases, and 13 bases separated the two germline ends. CDR3 size: 15 residues. CDR1 and CDR2 (germline): LGHNA, YSLEER. The CDR3 nucleotides read TGCGCCAGCAGCCAAGTCGACGGGAGCGGAGATACGCAGTATTTT. Its translation: CASSQVDGSGDTQYF.

V usage is TRBV10-3 and J usage is TRBJ2-2, with D maybe TRBD1 (6 bases). The V gene's germline CDR1 is ENHRY and CDR2 SYGVKD. V was trimmed by 6 bases and J by 0 bases, leaving 8 bases between them. The CDR3 consists of 14 residues. The CDR3 reads CAIRDRTNTGELFF. In DNA form, the CDR3 reads TGTGCCATCAGAGACAGGACGAACACCGGGGAGCTGTTTTTT.

This clonotype was found many times. The chain joins TRBV19 to TRBJ2-7, with D possibly being TRBD2 (6 bases). This CDR3 is 15 amino acids long. Germline V gene sequence: CDR1 LNHDA, CDR2 SQIVND (reference sequence). The ends were cut back, 5 bases at V and 2 bases at J, with 16 bases in the middle. CDR3 amino acids: CASSQSGRPAYEQYF. CDR3 DNA: TGTGCCAGTAGTCAGTCTGGGAGGCCCGCCTACGAGCAGTACTTC.

Ten or more counts support this clonotype. The genes are TRBV7-2 and TRBJ1-2, with D possibly being TRBD1 (6 bases). In germline, CDR1 is SGHTA, CDR2 FQGNSA. This CDR3 is 13 amino acids long. The ends were cut back, 1 base at V and 8 bases at J, with 11 bases in the middle. CDR3 sequence (DNA): TGTGCCAGCAGCTTAGAACAGGGTTTGGGCTACACCTTC. Protein product: CASSLEQGLGYTF.